This TCR beta chain is drawn from a study of blood T cells in healthy people across ages. It was with a sample-barcoded 5' primer and a J-beta primer mix that a second PCR of about 6 to 12 cycles was run. Each CDR3 protein gets one entry after TCRdb re-called the 5' RACE reads with MiXCR. The sample records about 1,400,000 distinct CDR3 sequences, about 43% being singletons. Sequencing used blood. The origin of this receptor is a woman under 30 in good health.

The DNA of the CDR3 is TGCAGCGCTCTCCCTGAGGGCTACAATGAGCAGTACTTC. Its translation is CSALPEGYNEQYF. The chain couples TRBV29-1 to TRBJ2-1; D is perhaps TRBD2 (5 bases). The tail of the sequence fits TRBJ2-7 better, so the J call may be wrong. Germline assignment: CDR1 SQVTM and CDR2 ANQGSEA. CDR3 length: 13 residues.